The sequence of this T cell receptor (beta chain) was determined in a study of cytomegalovirus exposure and HLA in healthy donors. Study-wide findings and caveats: It emerged from a later analysis that several of the most significant clusters appeared to be linked to common viral pathogens. Later genetic work tied a missense DCLRE1C variant to beta-chain V and J trimming.

60 Vbeta and 13 Jbeta primers were used in PCR. Sequencing was performed with immunoSEQ multiplex PCR; in TCRdb, only in-frame clones are kept and a portion is missing. The sample carries about 160,000 clones, approximately 88% recorded once. As to this clone: Its antigen is undetermined.

In germline, CDR1 is MGHRA, CDR2 YSYEKL. Trimming left V 3 bases short and J 8 bases short, with 14 bases between. The length of the CDR3 is 14 residues. The sequenced sample was PBMCs. The clonotype was recovered from a boy aged 2 to 9 in good health and CMV-seronegative. This chain uses TRBV4-1 with TRBJ2-1; tentatively, D is TRBD2 (5 bases). The CDR3, as DNA: TGCGCCAGCAGCCAGGACGGCCTGGAGGATGAGCAGTTCTTC. It yields the protein CASSQDGLEDEQFF.